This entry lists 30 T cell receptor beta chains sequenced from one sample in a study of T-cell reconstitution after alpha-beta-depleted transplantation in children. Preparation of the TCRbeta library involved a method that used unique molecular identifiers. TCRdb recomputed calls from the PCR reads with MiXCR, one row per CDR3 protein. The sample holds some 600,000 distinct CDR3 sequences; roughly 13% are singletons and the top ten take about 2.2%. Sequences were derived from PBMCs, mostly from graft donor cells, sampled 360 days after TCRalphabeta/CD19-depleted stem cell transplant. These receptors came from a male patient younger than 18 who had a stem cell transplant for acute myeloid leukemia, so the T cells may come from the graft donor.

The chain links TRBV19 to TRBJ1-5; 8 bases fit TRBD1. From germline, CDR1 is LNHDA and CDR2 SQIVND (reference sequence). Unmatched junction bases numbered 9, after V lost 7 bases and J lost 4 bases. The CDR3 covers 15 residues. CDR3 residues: CASNPRDRGNQPQHF. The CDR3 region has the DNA TGTGCCAGTAACCCTAGAGACAGGGGAAATCAGCCCCAGCATTTT.

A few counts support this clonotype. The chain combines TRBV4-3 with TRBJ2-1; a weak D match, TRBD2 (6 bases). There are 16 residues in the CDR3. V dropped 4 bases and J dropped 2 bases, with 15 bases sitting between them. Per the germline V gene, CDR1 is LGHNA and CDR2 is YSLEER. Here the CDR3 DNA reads TGCGCCAGCAGCCTAGCGGCTAGCGTGGCCTACAATGAGCAGTTCTTC. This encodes CASSLAASVAYNEQFF.

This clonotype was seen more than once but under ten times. CDR3 bases: TGCGCCAGCAGCCAAGATTATGCGGATACGGGCTACGAGCAGTACTTC. Translation: CASSQDYADTGYEQYF. The V and J genes are TRBV4-3 and TRBJ2-7; D not resolved. The CDR3 is 16 amino acids. Trimming pared 0 bases from V and 3 bases from J, leaving 15 bases between. Germline V CDR1 and CDR2: LGHNA, YSLEER.

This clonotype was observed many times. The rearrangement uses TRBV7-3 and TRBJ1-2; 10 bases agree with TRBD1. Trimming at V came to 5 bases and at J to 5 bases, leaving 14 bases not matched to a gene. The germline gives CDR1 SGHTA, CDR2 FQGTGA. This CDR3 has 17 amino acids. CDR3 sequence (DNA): TGTGCCAGCAGCCAAGCCCCGGGACAGGGGTTATCGTATGGCTACACCTTC. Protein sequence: CASSQAPGQGLSYGYTF.

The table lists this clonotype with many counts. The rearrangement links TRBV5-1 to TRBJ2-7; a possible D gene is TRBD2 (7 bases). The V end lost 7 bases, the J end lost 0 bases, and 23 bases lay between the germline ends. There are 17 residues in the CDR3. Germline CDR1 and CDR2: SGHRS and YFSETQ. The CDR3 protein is CASARGGQLAHSYEQYF. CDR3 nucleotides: TGCGCCAGCGCACGTGGGGGGCAACTAGCGCACTCCTACGAGCAGTACTTC.

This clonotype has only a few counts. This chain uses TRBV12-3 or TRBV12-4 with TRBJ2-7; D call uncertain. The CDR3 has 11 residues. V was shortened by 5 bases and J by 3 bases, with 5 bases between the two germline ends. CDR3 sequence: CASSADYEQYF. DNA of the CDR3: TGTGCCAGCAGTGCTGACTACGAGCAGTACTTC.

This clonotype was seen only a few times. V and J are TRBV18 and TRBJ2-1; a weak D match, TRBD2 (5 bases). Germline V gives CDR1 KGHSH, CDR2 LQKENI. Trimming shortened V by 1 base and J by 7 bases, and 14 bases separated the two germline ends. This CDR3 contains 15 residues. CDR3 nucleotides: TGTGCCAGCTCACCACGGGGAGCTCAAGGGAATGAGCAGTTCTTC. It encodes CASSPRGAQGNEQFF.

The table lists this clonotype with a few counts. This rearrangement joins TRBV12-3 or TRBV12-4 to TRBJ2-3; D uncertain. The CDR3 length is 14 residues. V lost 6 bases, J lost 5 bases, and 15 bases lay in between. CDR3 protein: CASRGGPREDTQYF. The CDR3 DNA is TGTGCCAGCAGGGGCGGTCCCCGCGAAGATACGCAGTATTTT.

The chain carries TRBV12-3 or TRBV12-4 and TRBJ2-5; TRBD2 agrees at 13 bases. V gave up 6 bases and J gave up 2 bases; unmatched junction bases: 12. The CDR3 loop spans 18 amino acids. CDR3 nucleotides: TGTGCCAGCAGCCGCTCCCCGGGACTAGCGGGAACTCAAGAGACCCAGTACTTC. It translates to CASSRSPGLAGTQETQYF.

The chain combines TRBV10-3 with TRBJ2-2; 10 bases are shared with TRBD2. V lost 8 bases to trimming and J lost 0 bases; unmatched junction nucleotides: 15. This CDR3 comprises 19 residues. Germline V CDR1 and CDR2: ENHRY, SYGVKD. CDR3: CAIARRTSGMSANTGELFF. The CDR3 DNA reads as TGTGCCATCGCGAGAAGAACTAGCGGGATGTCGGCGAACACCGGGGAGCTGTTTTTT.

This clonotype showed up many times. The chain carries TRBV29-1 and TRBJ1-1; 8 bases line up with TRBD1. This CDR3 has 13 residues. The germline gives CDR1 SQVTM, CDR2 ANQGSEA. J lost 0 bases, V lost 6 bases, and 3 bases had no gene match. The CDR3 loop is CSVGQGLNTEAFF. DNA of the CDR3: TGCAGCGTCGGACAGGGATTGAACACTGAAGCTTTCTTT.

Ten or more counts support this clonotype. In DNA form, the CDR3 reads TGTGCCAGCCCCCCGAGGGGGCAGTACGAGCAGTACTTC. This sequence encodes CASPPRGQYEQYF. This chain joins TRBV21-1 and TRBJ2-7; TRBD1, as called in the table, went unchecked against the DNA. TRBV21-1 constitutes a pseudogene. This CDR3 comprises 13 residues.

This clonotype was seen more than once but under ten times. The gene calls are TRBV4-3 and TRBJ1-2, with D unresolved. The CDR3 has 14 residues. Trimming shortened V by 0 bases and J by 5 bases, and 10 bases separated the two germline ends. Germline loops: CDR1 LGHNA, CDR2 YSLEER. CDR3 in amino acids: CASSQEAAAYGYTF. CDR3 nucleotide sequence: TGCGCCAGCAGCCAAGAGGCGGCAGCTTATGGCTACACCTTC.

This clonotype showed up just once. This CDR3 is CASSQGQGRDEKLFF. CDR3 DNA sequence: TGTGCCAGCAGCCAGGGACAGGGTCGGGATGAAAAACTGTTTTTT. The V gene is TRBV3-1, the J gene TRBJ1-4, with 9 bases fitting TRBD1. Trimming removed 3 bases from V and 6 bases from J; junction bases left unmatched: 5. The CDR3 sequence is 15 residues long. Germline V gene data show CDR1 as LGHDT and CDR2 as YNNKEL (reference sequence). Filled out from reference TRBV3-1 and TRBJ1-4, the complete variable domain reads DTAVSQTPKYLVTQMGNDKSIKCEQNLGHDTMYWYKQDSKKFLKIMFSYNNKELIINETVPNRFSPKSPDKAHLNLHINSLELGDSAVYFCASSQGQGRDEKLFFGSGTQLSVL.

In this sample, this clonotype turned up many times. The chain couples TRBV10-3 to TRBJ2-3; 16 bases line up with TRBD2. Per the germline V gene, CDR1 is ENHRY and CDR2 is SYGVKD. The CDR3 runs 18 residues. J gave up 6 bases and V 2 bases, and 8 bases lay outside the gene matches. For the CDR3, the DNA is TGTGCCATCAGTGAGACACCGGGACTAGCGGGAGGGTTGGATACGCAGTATTTT. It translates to CAISETPGLAGGLDTQYF.

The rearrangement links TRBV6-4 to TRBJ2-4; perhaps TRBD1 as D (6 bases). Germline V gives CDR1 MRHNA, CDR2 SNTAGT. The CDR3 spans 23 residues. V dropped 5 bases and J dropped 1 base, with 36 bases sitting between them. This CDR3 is CASSRGQGRLGLNAVEAKNIQYF. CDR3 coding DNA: TGTGCCAGCAGTCGCGGCCAGGGGAGATTGGGATTAAATGCAGTTGAGGCCAAAAACATTCAGTACTTC.

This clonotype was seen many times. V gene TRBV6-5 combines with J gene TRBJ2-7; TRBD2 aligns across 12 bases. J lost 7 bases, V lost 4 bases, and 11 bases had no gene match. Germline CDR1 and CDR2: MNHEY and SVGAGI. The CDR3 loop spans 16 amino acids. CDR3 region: CASSLTSGSSVWEQYF. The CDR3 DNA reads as TGTGCCAGCAGTTTGACTAGCGGGAGTTCTGTGTGGGAGCAGTACTTC.

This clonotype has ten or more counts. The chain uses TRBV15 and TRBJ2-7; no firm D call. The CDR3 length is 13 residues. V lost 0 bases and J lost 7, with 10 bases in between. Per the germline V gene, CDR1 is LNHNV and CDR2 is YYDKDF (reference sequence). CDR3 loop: CATSRDTGAEQYF. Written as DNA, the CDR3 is TGTGCCACCAGCAGAGATACTGGAGCGGAGCAGTACTTC.

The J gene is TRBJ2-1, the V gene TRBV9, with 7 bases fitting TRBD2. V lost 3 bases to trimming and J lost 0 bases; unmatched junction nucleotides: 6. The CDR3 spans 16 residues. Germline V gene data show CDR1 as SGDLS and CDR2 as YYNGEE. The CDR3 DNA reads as TGTGCCAGCAGCGCTTTCCTAGCGGACTCCTACAATGAGCAGTTCTTC. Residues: CASSAFLADSYNEQFF.

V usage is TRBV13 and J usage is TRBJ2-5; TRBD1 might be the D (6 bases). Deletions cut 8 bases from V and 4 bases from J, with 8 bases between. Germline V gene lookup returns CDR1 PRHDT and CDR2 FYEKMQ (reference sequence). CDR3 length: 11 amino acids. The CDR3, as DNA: TGTGCCAGCCTACAGGGAGAGACCCAGTACTTC. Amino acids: CASLQGETQYF.

The CDR3 bases are TGCGCCAGCAGCCAAGATTGGGGGCAAAGTACAGATACGCAGTATTTT. Translating it yields CASSQDWGQSTDTQYF. This chain joins TRBV4-3 and TRBJ2-3, with D possibly matching TRBD1 (6 bases). The CDR3 runs to 16 residues. CDR1 is LGHNA and CDR2 is YSLEER in the germline V gene. V was trimmed by 0 bases and J by 3 bases, leaving 13 bases between them.

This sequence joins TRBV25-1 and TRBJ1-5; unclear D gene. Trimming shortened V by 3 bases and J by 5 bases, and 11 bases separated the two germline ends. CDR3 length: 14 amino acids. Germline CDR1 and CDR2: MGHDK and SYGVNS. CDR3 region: CASSDSLADQPQHF. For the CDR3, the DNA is TGTGCCAGCAGTGATAGCTTAGCAGATCAGCCCCAGCATTTT.

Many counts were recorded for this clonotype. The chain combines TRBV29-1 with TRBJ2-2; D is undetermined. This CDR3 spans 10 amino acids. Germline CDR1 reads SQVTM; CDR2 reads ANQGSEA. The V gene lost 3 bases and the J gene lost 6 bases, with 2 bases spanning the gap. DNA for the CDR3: TGCAGCGTTGACGCCGGGGAGCTGTTTTTT. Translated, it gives CSVDAGELFF.

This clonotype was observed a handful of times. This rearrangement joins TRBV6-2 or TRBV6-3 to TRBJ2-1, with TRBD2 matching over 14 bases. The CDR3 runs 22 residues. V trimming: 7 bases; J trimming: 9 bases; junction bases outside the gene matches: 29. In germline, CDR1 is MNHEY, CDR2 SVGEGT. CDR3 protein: CASIVPRPTFETSGRAVSEQFF. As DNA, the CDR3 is TGTGCCAGCATAGTTCCCCGGCCGACTTTTGAGACTAGCGGGAGGGCCGTCAGTGAGCAGTTCTTC.

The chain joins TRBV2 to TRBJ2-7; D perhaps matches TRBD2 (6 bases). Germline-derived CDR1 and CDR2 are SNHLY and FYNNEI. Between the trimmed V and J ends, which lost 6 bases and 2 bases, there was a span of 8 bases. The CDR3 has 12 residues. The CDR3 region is CASSLATYEQYV. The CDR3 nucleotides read TGTGCCAGCAGCCTAGCGACCTACGAGCAGTACGTC.

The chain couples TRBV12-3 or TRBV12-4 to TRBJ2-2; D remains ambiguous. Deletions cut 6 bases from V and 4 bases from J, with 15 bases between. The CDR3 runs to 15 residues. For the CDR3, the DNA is TGTGCCAGCAGAACCCTCCGAGGAGCCACCGGGGAGCTGTTTTTT. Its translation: CASRTLRGATGELFF.

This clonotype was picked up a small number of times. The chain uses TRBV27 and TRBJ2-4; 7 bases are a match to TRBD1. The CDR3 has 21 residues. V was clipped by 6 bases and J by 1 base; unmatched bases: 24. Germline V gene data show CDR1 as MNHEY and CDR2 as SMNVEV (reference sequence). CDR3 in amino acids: CASSHVLPGQLGRLAKNIQYF. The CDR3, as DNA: TGTGCCAGCAGCCACGTTCTTCCGGGACAGCTTGGGCGTTTGGCCAAAAACATTCAGTACTTC.

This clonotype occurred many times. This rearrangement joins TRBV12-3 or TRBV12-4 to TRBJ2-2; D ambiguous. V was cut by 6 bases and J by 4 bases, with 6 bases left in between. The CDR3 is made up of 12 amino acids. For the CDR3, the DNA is TGTGCCAGCAGGGCAGTCACCGGGGAGCTGTTTTTT. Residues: CASRAVTGELFF.

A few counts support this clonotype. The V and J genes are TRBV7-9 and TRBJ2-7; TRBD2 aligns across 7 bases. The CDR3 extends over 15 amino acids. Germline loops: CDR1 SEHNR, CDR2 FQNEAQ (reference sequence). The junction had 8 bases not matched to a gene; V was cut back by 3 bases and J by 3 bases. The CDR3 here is CASSFGLSGIYEQYF. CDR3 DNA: TGTGCCAGCAGCTTTGGGTTAAGCGGGATCTACGAGCAGTACTTC.

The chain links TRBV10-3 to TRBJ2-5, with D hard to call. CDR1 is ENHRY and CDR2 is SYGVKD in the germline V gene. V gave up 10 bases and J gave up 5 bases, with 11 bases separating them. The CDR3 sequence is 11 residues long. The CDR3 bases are TGTGCCACCTTCGCACTGGAGACCCAGTACTTC. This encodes CATFALETQYF.